This T cell receptor beta chain is from a study of cytotoxic CD8 clonotypes in ibrutinib-treated CLL. Across the whole study: Productive templates per sample averaged roughly 270,000; productive rearrangements, 94,082. Study conclusions and caveats: Higher circulating CD8+ T-cell counts strongly accompanied higher baseline clonality, above age-matched healthy donors.

The V end was cut by 4 bases, the J end by 2 bases, with 15 bases between. CDR3 size: 16 residues. CDR1 and CDR2 (germline): SGHDN, FVKESK. Clones were read by immunoSEQ multiplex PCR, and TCRdb kept only the in-frame ones, dropping some. The sample has 65,000 to 95,000 clones; about 82% are singletons. On this clone itself: Antigen unknown.

The sequence was obtained from a human donor with chronic lymphocytic leukemia. The specimen was PBMCs, collected before ibrutinib treatment. The chain joins TRBV14 to TRBJ2-1; a weak D match, TRBD1 (6 bases). CDR3 coding DNA: TGTGCCAGCAGCCGCCAGGGGACATTGACCTACAATGAGCAGTTCTTC. Encoded protein: CASSRQGTLTYNEQFF.